The T cell receptor (beta chain) described here comes from a study of blood T cell repertoires in COVID-19. Study-level background: Researchers got acute and convalescent COVID-19 samples from the United States, Italy and Spain.

In the original processing: Reference gene primer amplification in the assay estimated nucleated cell counts. TCRdb keeps only in-frame clones here, not all; method: immunoSEQ multiplex PCR. V and J calls and clone size are copied from that table; D and trimming were computed from the DNA. This sample yields about 520,000 clones, of which approximately 85% are seen a single time; 3% to 3.5% belongs to the top ten. Trimming cost V 1 base and J 2 bases, with 14 bases left between them. CDR1 is LGHDT and CDR2 is YNNKEL in the germline V gene (reference sequence). This CDR3 is built from 16 residues. This rearrangement joins TRBV3-1 (or the pseudogene TRBV3-2) to TRBJ2-5, with a weak D call TRBD2 (5 bases). This receptor was identified in a human donor in a cohort sampled during active COVID-19. Sample: peripheral blood. CDR3 DNA sequence: TGTGCCAGCAGCCAAGTGGGCCTGGGGAGACAAGAGACCCAGTACTTC. Its translation: CASSQVGLGRQETQYF.